The sequence of this T cell receptor (beta chain) was determined in a study of breast tumors, draining lymph nodes, adjacent tissues. Germline CDR1 and CDR2: SGHVS and FQNEAQ. The germline V and J ends were trimmed by 6 bases and 3 bases, with 12 bases remaining between them. The CDR3 runs 13 residues. A single record per CDR3 protein comes from TCRdb applying MiXCR to the multiplex PCR reads. Among about 8,300 distinct CDR3 sequences, 65% to 75% were seen once, and the ten largest hold roughly 39%. The chain employs TRBV7-8 and TRBJ2-7, with D maybe TRBD2 (5 bases). Sequenced input: tumor-adjacent breast tissue. The receptor's source is a female donor with breast cancer. Some clones in this sample may be carry-over from other donors' samples. CDR3 in DNA: TGTGCCAGCAGTCTAGCTAAGGGCTACGAGCAGTACTTC. Its translation: CASSLAKGYEQYF.